This entry features one T cell receptor (beta chain) sequence. This clone was counted between two and nine times. Its cognate antigen has yet to be identified. Per-base quality was not reported, and no clone a single base away is much larger than it. The trial excluded patients who had a history of autoimmune disease or were on systemic immunosuppression. Peripheral blood for TCR sequencing was collected from all dose cohorts at baseline, on cycle 4 day 1, and on cycle 7 day 1. The samples were drawn from a first-in-human, open-label, multicenter phase I dose-escalation trial of ivuxolimab. Adults with locally advanced or metastatic melanoma, renal cell, hepatocellular, or head and neck squamous cell carcinoma were enrolled in the trial. Before TCR sequencing, CD4+ T cells and CD8+ T cells were sorted from peripheral blood as separate populations. The data were obtained in a study of OX40 agonist ivuxolimab in advanced cancers. In the study overall: Ivuxolimab was an agonistic, fully human IgG2 monoclonal antibody directed against OX40 (CD134), a costimulatory receptor. Of the 50 to 55 patients in dose escalation, 19 had hepatocellular carcinoma, some 15 had melanoma, 9 had renal cell carcinoma and 9 had head and neck cancer. The paper describes the monotherapy dose-escalation part (N of about 47 patients) of the phase I trial of ivuxolimab. Peripheral TCRbeta sequencing was intended to test whether TCR sequence diversity was altered and clonal T-cell expansion was caused by ivuxolimab. In the dose-escalation cohort, 75% to 90% of patients were male, and the mean age was 60 years with a range of about 23 to 79. Patients were allowed to have had prior anti-PD-1, anti-PD-L1 or anti-CTLA-4 therapy, and approximately 40% of the dose-escalation patients had been treated with checkpoint inhibitors. Partial responses were achieved by three dose-escalation patients, of whom one had hepatocellular carcinoma and two had cutaneous melanoma. Intravenous ivuxolimab was administered to patients every 2 weeks at six dose levels: 0.01, 0.1, 0.3, 1.5, 3 and 10 mg/kg.

Beyond this particular receptor, the publication reports: After ivuxolimab, CD8+ T cells had more expanded clones than CD4+ T cells on average. In partial responders in the 0.1-3.0 mg/kg groups, normalized peripheral clonal expansion was found to be among the lowest, especially among CD8+ T cells. Which antigens the clonally expanded peripheral T cells were specific for was not determined. At doses of 0.1 to 3.0 mg/kg, clonal expansion of both CD4+ and CD8+ T cells in blood was seen between baseline and week 6. Low levels of normalized T-cell clonal expansion were also seen in some nonresponding patients.

Taken from cysteine to phenylalanine, the CDR3 has 15 residues. Only CDR3 DNA remains: 45 bases, in frame from the first base. Cut back by 5 bases and 0 bases, the V and J ends lie 11 bases apart. To sequence the TCRbeta CDR3 region, genomic DNA was isolated from the sorted cells. The immunoSEQ Assay was used to sequence the TCRbeta CDR3 regions. TCRdb retrieved this table from immuneACCESS and kept in-frame rearrangements only. Not all clones are present; in checked studies, unresolved V genes account for under half, and no reason is known for the remainder. This sample lists some 71,000 clones; 80% to 85% were detected once. Approximately 8% of the sample comes from the top ten.

The sequence joins TRBV23-1 to TRBJ1-3; the D gene assignment is ambiguous. TRBV23-1 is an ORF, with its function uncertain. The source is an adult with an advanced solid tumor such as melanoma, head and neck, liver or kidney cancer. Sequenced here: CD4+ or CD8+ T cells sorted from blood, sampled in a trial of the OX40 agonist ivuxolimab. The sequence in DNA is TGCGCCAGCAGTGTCGGTCAGACCTCTGGAAACACCATATATTTT. This codes for CASSVGQTSGNTIYF.